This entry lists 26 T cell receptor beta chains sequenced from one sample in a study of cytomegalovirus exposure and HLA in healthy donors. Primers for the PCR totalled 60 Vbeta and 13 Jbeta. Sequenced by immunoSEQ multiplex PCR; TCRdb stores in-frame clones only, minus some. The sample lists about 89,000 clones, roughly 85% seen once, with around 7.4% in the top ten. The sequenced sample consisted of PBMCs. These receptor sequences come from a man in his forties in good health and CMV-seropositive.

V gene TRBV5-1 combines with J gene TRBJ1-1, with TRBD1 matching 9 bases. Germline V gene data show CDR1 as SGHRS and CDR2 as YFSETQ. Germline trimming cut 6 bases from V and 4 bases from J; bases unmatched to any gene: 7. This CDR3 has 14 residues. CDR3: CASNMDRGGTEAFF. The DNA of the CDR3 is TGCGCCAGCAACATGGACAGGGGAGGCACTGAAGCTTTCTTT.

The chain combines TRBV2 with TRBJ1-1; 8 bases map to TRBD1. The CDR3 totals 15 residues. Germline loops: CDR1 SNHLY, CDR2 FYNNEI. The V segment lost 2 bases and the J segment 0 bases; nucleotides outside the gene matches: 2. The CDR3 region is CASSEMGQVNTEAFF. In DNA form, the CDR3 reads TGTGCCAGCAGTGAAATGGGACAGGTGAACACTGAAGCTTTCTTT.

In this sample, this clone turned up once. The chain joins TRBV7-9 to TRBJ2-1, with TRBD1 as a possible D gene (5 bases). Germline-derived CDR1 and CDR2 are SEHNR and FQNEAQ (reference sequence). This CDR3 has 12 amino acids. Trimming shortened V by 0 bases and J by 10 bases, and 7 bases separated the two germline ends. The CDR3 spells CASSLAAGEQFF. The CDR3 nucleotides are TGTGCCAGCAGCTTAGCGGCAGGGGAGCAGTTCTTC.

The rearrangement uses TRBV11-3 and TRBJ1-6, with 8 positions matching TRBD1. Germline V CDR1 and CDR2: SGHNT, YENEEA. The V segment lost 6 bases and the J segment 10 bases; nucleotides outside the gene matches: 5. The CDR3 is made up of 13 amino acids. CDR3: CASSGQGDSPLHF. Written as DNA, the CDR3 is TGTGCCAGCAGTGGACAGGGTGACTCACCCCTCCACTTT.

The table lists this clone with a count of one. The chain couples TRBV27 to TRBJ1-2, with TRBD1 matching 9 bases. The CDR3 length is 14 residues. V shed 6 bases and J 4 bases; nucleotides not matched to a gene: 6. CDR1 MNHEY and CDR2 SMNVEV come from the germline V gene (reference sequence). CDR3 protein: CASRPNRGLYGYTF. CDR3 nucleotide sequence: TGTGCCAGCAGGCCGAACAGGGGGCTCTATGGCTACACCTTC.

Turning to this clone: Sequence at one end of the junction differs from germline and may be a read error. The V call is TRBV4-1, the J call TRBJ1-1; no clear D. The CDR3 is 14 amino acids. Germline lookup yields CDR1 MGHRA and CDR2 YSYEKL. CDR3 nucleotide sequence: TGTGCCAGCAGCTTGGGAGGACTTAGAACTGAAGCTTTCTTT. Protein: CASSLGGLRTEAFF.

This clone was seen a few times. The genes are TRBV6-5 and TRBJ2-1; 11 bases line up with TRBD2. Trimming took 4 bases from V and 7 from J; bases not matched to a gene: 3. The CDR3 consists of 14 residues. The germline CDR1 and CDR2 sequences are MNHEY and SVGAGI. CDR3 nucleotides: TGTGCCAGCAGTTTAGCGGGGGGGCATAATGAGCAGTTCTTC. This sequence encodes CASSLAGGHNEQFF.

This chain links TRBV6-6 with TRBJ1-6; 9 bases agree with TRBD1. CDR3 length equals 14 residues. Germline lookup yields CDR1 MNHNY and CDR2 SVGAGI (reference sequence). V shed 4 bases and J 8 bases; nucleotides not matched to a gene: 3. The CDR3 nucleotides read TGTGCCAGCAGTTCAAGACAGGGGGATTCACCCCTCCACTTT. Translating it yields CASSSRQGDSPLHF.

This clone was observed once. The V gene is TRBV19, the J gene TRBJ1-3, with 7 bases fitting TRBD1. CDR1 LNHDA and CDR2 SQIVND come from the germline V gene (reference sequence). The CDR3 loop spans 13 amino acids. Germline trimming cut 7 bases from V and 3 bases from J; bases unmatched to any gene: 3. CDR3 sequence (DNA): TGTGCCAGTACCACAGGGGATGGAAACACCATATATTTT. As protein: CASTTGDGNTIYF.

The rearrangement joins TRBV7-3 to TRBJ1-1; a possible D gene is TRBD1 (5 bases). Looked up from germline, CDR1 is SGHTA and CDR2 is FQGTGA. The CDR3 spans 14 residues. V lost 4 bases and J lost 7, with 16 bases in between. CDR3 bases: TGTGCCAGCAGCTCTCGCGGGGGAGCAGGTGAAGCTTTCTTT. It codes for CASSSRGGAGEAFF. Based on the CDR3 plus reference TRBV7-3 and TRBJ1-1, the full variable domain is GAGVSQTPSNKVTEKGKYVELRCDPISGHTALYWYRQSLGQGPEFLIYFQGTGAADDSGLPNDRFFAVRPEGSVSTLKIQRTERGDSAVYLCASSSRGGAGEAFFGQGTRLTVV.

The CDR3: CASRPRGEYNEQFF. CDR3 bases: TGTGCCAGCAGACCTCGGGGGGAGTACAATGAGCAGTTCTTC. The chain carries TRBV6-5 and TRBJ2-1, with 7 bases aligning to TRBD2. J was trimmed by 4 bases and V by 6 bases; bases with no gene match: 6. This CDR3 has 14 residues. Germline V lookup: CDR1 MNHEY, CDR2 SVGAGI.

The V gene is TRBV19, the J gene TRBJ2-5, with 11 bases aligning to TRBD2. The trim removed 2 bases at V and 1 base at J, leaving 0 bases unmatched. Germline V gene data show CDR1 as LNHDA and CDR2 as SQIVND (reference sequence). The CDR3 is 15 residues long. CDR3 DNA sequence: TGTGCCAGTAGTATACTAGCGGGGGGCCAAGAGACCCAGTACTTC. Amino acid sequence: CASSILAGGQETQYF.

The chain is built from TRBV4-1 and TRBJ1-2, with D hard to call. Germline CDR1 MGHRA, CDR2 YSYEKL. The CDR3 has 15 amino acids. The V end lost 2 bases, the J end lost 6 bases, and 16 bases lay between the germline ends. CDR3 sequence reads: CASSQRLLGENGYTF. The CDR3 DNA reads TGCGCCAGCAGCCAACGGCTTCTGGGAGAGAATGGCTACACCTTC.

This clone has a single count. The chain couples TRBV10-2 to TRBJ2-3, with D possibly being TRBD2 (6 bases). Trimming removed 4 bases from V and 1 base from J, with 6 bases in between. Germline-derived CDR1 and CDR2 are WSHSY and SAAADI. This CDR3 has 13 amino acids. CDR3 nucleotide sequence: TGCGCCAGCAGTGGGGGGGGCACAGATACGCAGTATTTT. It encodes CASSGGGTDTQYF.

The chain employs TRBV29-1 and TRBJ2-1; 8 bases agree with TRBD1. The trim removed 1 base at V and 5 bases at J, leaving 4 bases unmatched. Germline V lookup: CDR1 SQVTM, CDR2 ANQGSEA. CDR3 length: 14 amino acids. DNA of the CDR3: TGCAGCGTTGAAGCTTGGACAGGGAACAATGAGCAGTTCTTC. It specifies CSVEAWTGNNEQFF.

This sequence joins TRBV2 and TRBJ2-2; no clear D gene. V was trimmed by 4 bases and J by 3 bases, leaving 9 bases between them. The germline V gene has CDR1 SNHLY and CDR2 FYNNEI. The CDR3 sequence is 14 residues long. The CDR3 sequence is CASSGIADTGELFF. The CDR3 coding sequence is TGTGCCAGCAGTGGGATAGCTGACACCGGGGAGCTGTTTTTT.

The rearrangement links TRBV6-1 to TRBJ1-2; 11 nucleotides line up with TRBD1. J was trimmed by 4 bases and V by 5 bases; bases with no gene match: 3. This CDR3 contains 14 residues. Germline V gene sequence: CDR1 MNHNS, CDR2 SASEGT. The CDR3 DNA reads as TGTGCCAGCAGTCGGACAGGGGGCGTCTATGGCTACACCTTC. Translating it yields CASSRTGGVYGYTF.

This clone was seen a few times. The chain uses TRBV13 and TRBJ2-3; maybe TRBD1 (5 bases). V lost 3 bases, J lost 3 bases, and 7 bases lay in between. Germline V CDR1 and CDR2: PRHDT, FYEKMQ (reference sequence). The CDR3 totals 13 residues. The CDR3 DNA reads TGTGCCAGCAGCTTCCAGGGAACAGATACGCAGTATTTT. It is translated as CASSFQGTDTQYF.

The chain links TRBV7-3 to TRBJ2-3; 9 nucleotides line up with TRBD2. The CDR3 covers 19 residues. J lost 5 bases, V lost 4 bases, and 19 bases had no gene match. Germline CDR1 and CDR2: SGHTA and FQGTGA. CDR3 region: CASSSSGSLAGPSGDTQYF. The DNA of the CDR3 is TGTGCCAGCAGCTCCTCCGGGTCGCTAGCGGGGCCCTCGGGAGATACGCAGTATTTT.

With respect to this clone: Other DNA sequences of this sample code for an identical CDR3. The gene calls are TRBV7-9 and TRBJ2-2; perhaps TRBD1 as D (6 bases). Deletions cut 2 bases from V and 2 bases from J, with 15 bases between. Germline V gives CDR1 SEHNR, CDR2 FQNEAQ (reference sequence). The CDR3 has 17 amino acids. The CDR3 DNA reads TGTGCCAGCAGCTTAAGCCTTACAGGGATTAACACCGGGGAGCTGTTTTTT. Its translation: CASSLSLTGINTGELFF.

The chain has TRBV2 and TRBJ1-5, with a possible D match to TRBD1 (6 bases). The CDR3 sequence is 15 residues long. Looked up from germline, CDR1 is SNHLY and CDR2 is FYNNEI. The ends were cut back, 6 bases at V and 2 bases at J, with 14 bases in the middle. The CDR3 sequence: CASRPTGMGNQPQHF. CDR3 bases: TGTGCCAGCAGACCAACAGGGATGGGCAATCAGCCCCAGCATTTT.

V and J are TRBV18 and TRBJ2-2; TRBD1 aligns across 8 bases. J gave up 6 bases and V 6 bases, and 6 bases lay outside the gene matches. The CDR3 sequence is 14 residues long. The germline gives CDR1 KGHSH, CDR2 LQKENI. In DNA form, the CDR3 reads TGTGCCAGCTCTACAGGGGGACTCTCCGGGGAGCTGTTTTTT. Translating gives CASSTGGLSGELFF.

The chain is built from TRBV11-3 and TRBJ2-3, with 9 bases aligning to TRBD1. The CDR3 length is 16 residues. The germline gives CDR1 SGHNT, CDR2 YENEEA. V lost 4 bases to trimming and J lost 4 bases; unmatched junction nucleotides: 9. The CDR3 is CASSSFQTGGADTQYF. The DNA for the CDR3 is TGTGCCAGCAGCTCTTTCCAGACAGGGGGAGCAGATACGCAGTATTTT.

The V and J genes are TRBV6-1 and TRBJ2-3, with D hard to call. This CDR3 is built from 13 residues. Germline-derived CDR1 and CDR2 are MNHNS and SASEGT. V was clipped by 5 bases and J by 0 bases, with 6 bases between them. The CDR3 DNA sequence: TGTGCCAGCAGTCGAGATAGCACAGATACGCAGTATTTT. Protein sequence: CASSRDSTDTQYF.

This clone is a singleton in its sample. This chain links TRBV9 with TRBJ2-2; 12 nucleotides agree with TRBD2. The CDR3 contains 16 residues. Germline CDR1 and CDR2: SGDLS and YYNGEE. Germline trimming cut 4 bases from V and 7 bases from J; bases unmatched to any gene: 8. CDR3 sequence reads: CASSYLAGGPGGELFF. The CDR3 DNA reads TGTGCCAGCAGCTATCTAGCGGGAGGGCCGGGCGGGGAGCTGTTTTTT.

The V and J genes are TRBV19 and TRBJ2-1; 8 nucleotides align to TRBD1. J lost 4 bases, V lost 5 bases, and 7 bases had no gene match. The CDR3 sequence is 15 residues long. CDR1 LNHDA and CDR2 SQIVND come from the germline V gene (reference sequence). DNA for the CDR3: TGTGCCAGTAGTGGCGGGACAGGTTTTTACAATGAGCAGTTCTTC. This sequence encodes CASSGGTGFYNEQFF. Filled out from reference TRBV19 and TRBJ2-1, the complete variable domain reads DGGITQSPKYLFRKEGQNVTLSCEQNLNHDAMYWYRQDPGQGLRLIYYSQIVNDFQKGDIAEGYSVSREKKESFPLTVTSAQKNPTAFYLCASSGGTGFYNEQFFGPGTRLTVL.